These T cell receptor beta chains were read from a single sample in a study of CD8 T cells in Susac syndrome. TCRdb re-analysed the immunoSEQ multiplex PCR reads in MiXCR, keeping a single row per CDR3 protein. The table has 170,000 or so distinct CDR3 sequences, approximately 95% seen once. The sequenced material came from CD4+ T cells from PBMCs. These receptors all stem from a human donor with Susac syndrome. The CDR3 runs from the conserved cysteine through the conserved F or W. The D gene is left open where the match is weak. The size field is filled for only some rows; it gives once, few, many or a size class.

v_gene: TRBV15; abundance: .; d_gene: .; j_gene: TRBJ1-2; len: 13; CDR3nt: TGTGCCACCAGCAGAGAGCAGGGCGAGGGCTACACCTTC; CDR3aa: CATSREQGEGYTF
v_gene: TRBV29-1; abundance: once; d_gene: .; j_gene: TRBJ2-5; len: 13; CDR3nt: TGCAGCGTTGAGGCGGGAAGAGGAGAGACCCAGTACTTC; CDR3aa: CSVEAGRGETQYF
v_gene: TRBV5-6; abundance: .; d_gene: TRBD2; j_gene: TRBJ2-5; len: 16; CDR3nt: TGTGCCAGCAGCTTGGGACTAGCGGTTTCGTCAAAGACCCAGTACTTC; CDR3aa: CASSLGLAVSSKTQYF
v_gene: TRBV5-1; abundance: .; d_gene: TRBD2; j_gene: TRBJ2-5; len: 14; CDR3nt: TGCGCCAGCCGGAGCGGGAGTATGTCGGAGACCCAGTACTTC; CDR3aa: CASRSGSMSETQYF
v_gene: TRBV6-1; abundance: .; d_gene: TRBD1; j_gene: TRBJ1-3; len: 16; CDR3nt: TGTGCCAGCAGTGTCGCCGGGACAGGGAACGGAAACACCATATATTTT; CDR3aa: CASSVAGTGNGNTIYF
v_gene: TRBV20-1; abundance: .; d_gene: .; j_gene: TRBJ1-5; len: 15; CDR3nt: TGCAGTGCAATACCGAGGGGGTTGGGCAATCAGCCCCAGCATTTT; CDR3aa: CSAIPRGLGNQPQHF
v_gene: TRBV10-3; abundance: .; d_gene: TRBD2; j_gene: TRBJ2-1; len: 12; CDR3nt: TGTGCCATCAGTGAGATGGGGACTAGCGTCTCCTTC; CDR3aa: CAISEMGTSVSF
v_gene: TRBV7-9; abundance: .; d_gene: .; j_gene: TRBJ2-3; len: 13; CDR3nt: TGTGCCAGCAGCCCCCGTGGGCCGGATACGCAGTATTTT; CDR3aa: CASSPRGPDTQYF
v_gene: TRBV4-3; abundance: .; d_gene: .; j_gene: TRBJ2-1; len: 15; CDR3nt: TGCGCCAGCAGCCAACGCCGCGGGGGCCACAATGAGCAGTTCTTC; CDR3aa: CASSQRRGGHNEQFF
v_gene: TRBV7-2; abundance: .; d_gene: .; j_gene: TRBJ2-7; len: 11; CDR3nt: TGTGCCAGCAGCTCGTTGTACGAGCAGTACTTC; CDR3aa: CASSSLYEQYF
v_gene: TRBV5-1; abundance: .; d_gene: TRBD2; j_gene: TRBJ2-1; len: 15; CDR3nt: TGCGCCAGCACCGAGGGAGCGGGGGGTGAAAATGAGCAGTTCTTC; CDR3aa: CASTEGAGGENEQFF
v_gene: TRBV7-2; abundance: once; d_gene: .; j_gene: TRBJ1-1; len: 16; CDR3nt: TGTGCCAGCAGCTTAGTAGCCGGGACACTTAGGCTTGAAGCTTTCTTT; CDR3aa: CASSLVAGTLRLEAFF
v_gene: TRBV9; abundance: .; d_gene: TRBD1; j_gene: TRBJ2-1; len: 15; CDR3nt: TGTGCCAGCAGCGTTAGTACAGGGGGTTTCAATGAGCAGTTCTTC; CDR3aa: CASSVSTGGFNEQFF
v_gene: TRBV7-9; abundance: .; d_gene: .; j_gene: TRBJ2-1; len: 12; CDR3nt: TGTGCCAGCAGCTCCTTTGCGGGACGTGAGTTCTTC; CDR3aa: CASSSFAGREFF
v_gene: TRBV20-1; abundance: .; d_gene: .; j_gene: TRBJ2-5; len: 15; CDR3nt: TGCAGTGCTAGAGATCCGGGTTTGGGGCTGGAGACCCAGTACTTC; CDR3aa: CSARDPGLGLETQYF
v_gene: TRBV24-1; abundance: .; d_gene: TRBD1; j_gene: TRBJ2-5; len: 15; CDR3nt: TGTGCCACCAGTGATCCGGACAGGTACCAAGAGACCCAGTACTTC; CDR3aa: CATSDPDRYQETQYF
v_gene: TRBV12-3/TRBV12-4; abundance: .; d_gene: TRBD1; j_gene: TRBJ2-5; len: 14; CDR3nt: TGTGCCAGCAGTCCACCGGGGACAGGAGAGACCCAGTACTTC; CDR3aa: CASSPPGTGETQYF
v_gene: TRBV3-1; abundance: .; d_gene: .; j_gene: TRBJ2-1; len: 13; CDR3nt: TGTGCCAGCAGCTTGGCGGGTATGGATGAGCAGTTCTTC; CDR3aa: CASSLAGMDEQFF
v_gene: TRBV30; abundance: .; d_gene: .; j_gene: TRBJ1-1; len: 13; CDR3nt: TGTGCCTGGAGTTACAGTGCGAACACTGAAGCTTTCTTT; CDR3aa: CAWSYSANTEAFF
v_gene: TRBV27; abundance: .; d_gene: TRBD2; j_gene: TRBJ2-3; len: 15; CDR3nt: TGTGCCAGCAGTTCCCGGACTAGCGGGAGAGATACGCAGTATTTT; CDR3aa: CASSSRTSGRDTQYF
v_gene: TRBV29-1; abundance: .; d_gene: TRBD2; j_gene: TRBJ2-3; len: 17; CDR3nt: TGCAGCGTTGAAGAGGCCGCCTGGCGGGGGGGCCCGGATACGCAGTATTTT; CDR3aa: CSVEEAAWRGGPDTQYF
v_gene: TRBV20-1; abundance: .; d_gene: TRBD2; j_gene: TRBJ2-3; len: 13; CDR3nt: TGCAGTGCGTTAGCGGGGACCACAGATACGCAGTATTTT; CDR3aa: CSALAGTTDTQYF
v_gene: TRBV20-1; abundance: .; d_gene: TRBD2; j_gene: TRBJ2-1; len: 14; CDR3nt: TGCAGTGCTCCGGGACTAGCGGGATTGAATGAGCAGTTCTTC; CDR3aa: CSAPGLAGLNEQFF
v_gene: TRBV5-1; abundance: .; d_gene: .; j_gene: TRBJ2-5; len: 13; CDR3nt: TGTGCCAGCAGCTTAGAGGGGCAAGAGACCCAGTACTTC; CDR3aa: CASSLEGQETQYF
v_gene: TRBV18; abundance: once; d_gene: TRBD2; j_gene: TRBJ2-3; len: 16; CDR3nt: TGTGCCAGCTCACCAAGGCTAGCGGGATTCACAGATACGCAGTATTTT; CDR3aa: CASSPRLAGFTDTQYF